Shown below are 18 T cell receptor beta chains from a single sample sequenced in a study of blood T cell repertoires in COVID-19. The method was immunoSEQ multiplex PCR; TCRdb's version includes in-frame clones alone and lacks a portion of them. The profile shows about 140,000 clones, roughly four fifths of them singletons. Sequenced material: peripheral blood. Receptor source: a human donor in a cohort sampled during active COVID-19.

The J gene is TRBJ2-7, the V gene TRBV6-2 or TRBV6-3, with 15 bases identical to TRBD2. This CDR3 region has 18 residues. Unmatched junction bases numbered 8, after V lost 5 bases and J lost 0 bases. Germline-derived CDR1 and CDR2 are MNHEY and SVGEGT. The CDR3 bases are TGTGCCAGCAGTCCCCCGGGACTAGCGGGGGGCCTCTCCTACGAGCAGTACTTC. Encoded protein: CASSPPGLAGGLSYEQYF.

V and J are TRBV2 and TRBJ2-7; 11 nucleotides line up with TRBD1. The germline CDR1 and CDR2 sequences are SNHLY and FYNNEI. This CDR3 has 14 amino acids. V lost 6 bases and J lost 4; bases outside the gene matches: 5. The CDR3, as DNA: TGTGCCAGCAGGGAGGGACAGGGGGATTACGAGCAGTACTTC. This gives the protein CASREGQGDYEQYF.

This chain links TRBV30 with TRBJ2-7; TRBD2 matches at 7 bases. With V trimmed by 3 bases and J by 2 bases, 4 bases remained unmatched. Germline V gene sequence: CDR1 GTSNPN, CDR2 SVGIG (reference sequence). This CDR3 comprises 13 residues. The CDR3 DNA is TGTGCCTGGAGCCAGAGCGGGGCCTACGAGCAGTACTTC. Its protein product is CAWSQSGAYEQYF.

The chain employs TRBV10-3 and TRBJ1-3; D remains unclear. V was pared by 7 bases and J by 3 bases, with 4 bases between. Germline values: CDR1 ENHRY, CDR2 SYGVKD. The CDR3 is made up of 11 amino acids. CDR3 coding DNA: TGTGCCATCACAGATGGAAACACCATATATTTT. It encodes CAITDGNTIYF.

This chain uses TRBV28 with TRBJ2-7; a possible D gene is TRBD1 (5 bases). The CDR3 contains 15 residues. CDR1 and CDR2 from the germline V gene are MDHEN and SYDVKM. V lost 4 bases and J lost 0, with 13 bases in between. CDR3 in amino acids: CASSSPGRYSYEQYF. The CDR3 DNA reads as TGTGCCAGCAGTTCCCCAGGGCGGTACTCCTACGAGCAGTACTTC. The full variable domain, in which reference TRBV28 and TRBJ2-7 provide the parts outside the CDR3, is DVKVTQSSRYLVKRTGEKVFLECVQDMDHENMFWYRQDPGLGLRLIYFSYDVKMKEKGDIPEGYSVSREKKERFSLILESASTNQTSMYLCASSSPGRYSYEQYFGPGTRLTVT.

In DNA, the CDR3 is TGTGCCAGCAGCTCGGGGAGGTTCCGGGGGGAGACCCAGTACTTC. Translation gives CASSSGRFRGETQYF. This chain links TRBV3-1 (or the pseudogene TRBV3-2) with TRBJ2-5; D is perhaps TRBD2 (6 bases). The germline CDR1 and CDR2 sequences are LGHDT and YNNKEL (reference sequence). Trimming cost V 5 bases and J 5 bases, with 18 bases left between them. The length of the CDR3 is 15 residues.

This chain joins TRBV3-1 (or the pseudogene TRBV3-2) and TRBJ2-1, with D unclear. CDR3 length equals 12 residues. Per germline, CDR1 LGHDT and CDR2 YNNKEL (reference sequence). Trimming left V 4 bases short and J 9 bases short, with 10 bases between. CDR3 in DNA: TGTGCCAGCAGCCGGTCAGGTATTGAGCAGTTCTTC. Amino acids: CASSRSGIEQFF.

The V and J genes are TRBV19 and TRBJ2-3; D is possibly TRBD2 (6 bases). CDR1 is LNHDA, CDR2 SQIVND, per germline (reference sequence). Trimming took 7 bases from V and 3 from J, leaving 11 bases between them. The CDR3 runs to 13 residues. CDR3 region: CASKTGTTDTQYF. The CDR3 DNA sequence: TGTGCCAGTAAAACCGGGACTACAGATACGCAGTATTTT.

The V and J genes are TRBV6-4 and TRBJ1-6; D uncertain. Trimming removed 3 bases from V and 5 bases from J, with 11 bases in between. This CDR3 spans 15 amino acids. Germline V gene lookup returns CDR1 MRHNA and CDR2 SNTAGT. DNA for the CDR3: TGTGCCAGCAGTGAGTCTCCCTATGATAATTCACCCCTCCACTTT. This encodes CASSESPYDNSPLHF.

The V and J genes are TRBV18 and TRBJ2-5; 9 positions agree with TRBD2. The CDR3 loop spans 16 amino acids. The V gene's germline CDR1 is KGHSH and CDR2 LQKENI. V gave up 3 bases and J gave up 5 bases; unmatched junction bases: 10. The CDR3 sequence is CASSPRPGLAPETQYF. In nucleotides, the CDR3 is TGTGCCAGCTCACCTCGGCCGGGACTAGCTCCCGAGACCCAGTACTTC.

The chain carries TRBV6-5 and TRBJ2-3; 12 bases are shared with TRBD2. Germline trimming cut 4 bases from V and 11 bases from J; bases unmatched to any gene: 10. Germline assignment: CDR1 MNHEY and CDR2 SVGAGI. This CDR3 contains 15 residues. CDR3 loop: CASSSGLAGYSEQYF. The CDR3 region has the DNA TGTGCCAGCAGTTCCGGACTAGCGGGGTATTCTGAGCAGTATTTT.

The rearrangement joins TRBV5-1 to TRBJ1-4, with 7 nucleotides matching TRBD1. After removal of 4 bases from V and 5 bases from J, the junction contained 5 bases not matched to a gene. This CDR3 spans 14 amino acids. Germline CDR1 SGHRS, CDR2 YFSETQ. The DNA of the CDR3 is TGCGCCAGCAGCATGGACAGGCCCAATGAAAAACTGTTTTTT. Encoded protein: CASSMDRPNEKLFF.

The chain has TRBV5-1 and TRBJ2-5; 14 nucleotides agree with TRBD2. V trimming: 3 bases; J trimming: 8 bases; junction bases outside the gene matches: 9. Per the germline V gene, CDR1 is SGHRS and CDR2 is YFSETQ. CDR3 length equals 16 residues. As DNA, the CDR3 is TGCGCCAGCAGCTCCGGGACTAGCGGGAGTCTGCGAACCCAGTACTTC. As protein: CASSSGTSGSLRTQYF.

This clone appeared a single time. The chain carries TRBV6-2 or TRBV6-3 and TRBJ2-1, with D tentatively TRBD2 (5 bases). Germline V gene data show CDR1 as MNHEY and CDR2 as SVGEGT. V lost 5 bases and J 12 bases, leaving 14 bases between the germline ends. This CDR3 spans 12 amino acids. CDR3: CASSLPDRGQFF. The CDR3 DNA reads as TGTGCCAGCAGTCTACCGGATCGGGGGCAGTTCTTC.

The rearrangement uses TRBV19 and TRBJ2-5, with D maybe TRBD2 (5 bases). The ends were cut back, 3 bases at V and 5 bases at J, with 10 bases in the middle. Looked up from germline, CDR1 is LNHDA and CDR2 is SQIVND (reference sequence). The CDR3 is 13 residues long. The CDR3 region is CASSMPPGETQYF. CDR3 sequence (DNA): TGTGCCAGTAGTATGCCCCCGGGGGAGACCCAGTACTTC.

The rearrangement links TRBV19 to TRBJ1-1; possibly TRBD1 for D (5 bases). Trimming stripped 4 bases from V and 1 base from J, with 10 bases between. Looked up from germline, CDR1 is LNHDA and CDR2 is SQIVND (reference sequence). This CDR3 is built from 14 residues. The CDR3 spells CASSSGAANTEAFF. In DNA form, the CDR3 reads TGTGCCAGTAGTAGTGGGGCGGCGAACACTGAAGCTTTCTTT. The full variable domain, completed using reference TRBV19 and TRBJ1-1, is DGGITQSPKYLFRKEGQNVTLSCEQNLNHDAMYWYRQDPGQGLRLIYYSQIVNDFQKGDIAEGYSVSREKKESFPLTVTSAQKNPTAFYLCASSSGAANTEAFFGQGTRLTVV.

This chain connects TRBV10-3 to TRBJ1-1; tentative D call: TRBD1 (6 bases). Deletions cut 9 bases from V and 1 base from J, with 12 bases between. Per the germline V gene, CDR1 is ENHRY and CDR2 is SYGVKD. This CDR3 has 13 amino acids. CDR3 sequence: CAIVGGENTEAFF. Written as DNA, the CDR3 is TGTGCCATAGTTGGGGGCGAGAACACTGAAGCTTTCTTT.

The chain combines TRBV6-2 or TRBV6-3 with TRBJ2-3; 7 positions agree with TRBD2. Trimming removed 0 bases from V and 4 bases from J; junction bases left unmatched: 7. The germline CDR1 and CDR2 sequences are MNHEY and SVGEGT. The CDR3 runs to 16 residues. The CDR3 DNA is TGTGCCAGCAGTTACTCTTCTGCGGGGGTCTCAGATACGCAGTATTTT. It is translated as CASSYSSAGVSDTQYF.